The source of this TCR beta chain is a study of OX40 agonist ivuxolimab in advanced cancers. Germline V gene lookup returns CDR1 ENHRY and CDR2 SYGVKD. Trimming cost V 9 bases and J 2 bases, with 11 bases left between them. The CDR3 covers 12 residues. Clones were read by immunoSEQ multiplex PCR, and TCRdb kept only the in-frame ones, dropping some. The sample lists approximately 54,000 clones, about 90% seen once, with 3% to 4% in the top ten. The sequence came from an adult with an advanced solid tumor such as melanoma, head and neck, liver or kidney cancer. The input for sequencing was CD4+ or CD8+ T cells sorted from blood, taken in a trial of the OX40 agonist ivuxolimab. The V and J genes are TRBV10-3 and TRBJ2-7; D not resolved. DNA for the CDR3: TGTGCCATTGGGCAGAGCCCCTACGAGCAGTACTTC. Its translation: CAIGQSPYEQYF.